These 30 T cell receptor beta chains share one sample of origin, sequenced in a study of beta chain features in type 1 diabetes. Expressed TCRB transcripts got sequenced, as all isolated RNA was reverse transcribed. Some clones are missing from TCRdb's copy, which holds only in-frame ones; the method was immunoSEQ multiplex PCR. The table has 130,000 to 150,000 clones, about 10% seen once. The specimen sequenced was central memory CD4+ T cells from blood. These receptors were obtained from a man aged 18 to 30 in good health.

V usage is TRBV29-1 and J usage is TRBJ1-2; D might be TRBD1 (5 bases). V was clipped by 0 bases and J by 5 bases, with 19 bases between them. Germline loops: CDR1 SQVTM, CDR2 ANQGSEA. CDR3 length: 16 amino acids. The CDR3 here is CSVEDRKITGSYGYTF. In DNA form, the CDR3 reads TGCAGCGTTGAAGATCGTAAGATTACAGGCTCTTATGGCTACACCTTC.

This chain connects TRBV11-2 to TRBJ2-2; 8 bases are a match to TRBD2. The germline V gene has CDR1 SGHAT and CDR2 FQNNGV. Germline trimming cut 6 bases from V and 1 base from J; bases unmatched to any gene: 7. This CDR3 spans 16 amino acids. CDR3 amino acids: CASRFGTRGNTGELFF. DNA for the CDR3: TGTGCCAGCAGATTCGGGACTAGAGGGAACACCGGGGAGCTGTTTTTT.

The chain couples TRBV7-8 to TRBJ1-6, with TRBD1 matching over 7 bases. Trimming took 0 bases from V and 9 from J; bases not matched to a gene: 5. Germline-derived CDR1 and CDR2 are SGHVS and FQNEAQ. The CDR3 is 15 amino acids. CDR3 region: CASSLAPQGGSPLHF. CDR3 DNA: TGTGCCAGCAGCTTAGCGCCTCAGGGGGGTTCACCCCTCCACTTT.

The CDR3 reads CASTGQGAHGYTF. CDR3 sequence (DNA): TGTGCCAGCACCGGACAGGGGGCGCATGGCTACACCTTC. This rearrangement joins TRBV7-9 to TRBJ1-2; TRBD1 matches 11 bases. Trimming at V came to 7 bases and at J to 6 bases, leaving 4 bases not matched to a gene. In germline, CDR1 is SEHNR, CDR2 FQNEAQ (reference sequence). This CDR3 is built from 13 residues.

The chain has TRBV2 and TRBJ2-2; D may be TRBD1 (5 bases). The CDR3 is 14 residues long. From germline, CDR1 is SNHLY and CDR2 FYNNEI. Trimming left V 3 bases short and J 1 base short, with 6 bases between. The CDR3 loop is CASSEQGNTGELFF. The CDR3 region has the DNA TGTGCCAGCAGTGAGCAGGGGAACACCGGGGAGCTGTTTTTT.

This clone was picked up a small number of times. The chain is built from TRBV19 and TRBJ2-3; 7 nucleotides match TRBD2. The V gene's germline CDR1 is LNHDA and CDR2 SQIVND (reference sequence). CDR3 length equals 11 residues. V was pared by 9 bases and J by 8 bases, with 5 bases of the junction left unmatched. Here the CDR3 DNA reads TGTGCCAGCTCCCGGGAGGTTACGCAGTATTTT. It yields the protein CASSREVTQYF.

This clone was found many times. V is TRBV7-9 and J is TRBJ2-7; 11 bases are a match to TRBD2. Germline trimming cut 6 bases from V and 2 bases from J; bases unmatched to any gene: 6. The CDR3 runs 15 residues. Germline CDR1 SEHNR, CDR2 FQNEAQ (reference sequence). In nucleotides, the CDR3 is TGTGCCAGCAGGTCTAGCGGGGGGCCGACCTACGAGCAGTACTTC. The encoded protein is CASRSSGGPTYEQYF.

This clone occurred many times. CDR3 loop: CASSGRLPAETQYF. In DNA form, the CDR3 reads TGTGCCAGTAGTGGCAGGCTCCCAGCAGAGACCCAGTACTTC. The gene calls are TRBV19 and TRBJ2-5; D unresolved. The germline V gene has CDR1 LNHDA and CDR2 SQIVND (reference sequence). V lost 5 bases and J 4 bases, leaving 14 bases between the germline ends. The CDR3 extends over 14 amino acids. The full variable domain, its missing parts supplied by reference TRBV19 and TRBJ2-5, is DGGITQSPKYLFRKEGQNVTLSCEQNLNHDAMYWYRQDPGQGLRLIYYSQIVNDFQKGDIAEGYSVSREKKESFPLTVTSAQKNPTAFYLCASSGRLPAETQYFGPGTRLLVL.

This sequence joins TRBV7-8 and TRBJ1-6; no definite D call. This CDR3 has 14 amino acids. The germline gives CDR1 SGHVS, CDR2 FQNEAQ. V lost 3 bases and J lost 5, with 8 bases in between. The CDR3 sequence is CASSFSRNNSPLHF. The DNA of the CDR3 is TGTGCCAGCAGCTTTTCCAGAAATAATTCACCCCTCCACTTT.

V usage is TRBV19 and J usage is TRBJ2-1; possibly TRBD1 for D (6 bases). V shed 5 bases and J shed 7 bases, with 15 bases lying between them. Per the germline V gene, CDR1 is LNHDA and CDR2 is SQIVND (reference sequence). This CDR3 comprises 14 residues. CDR3 in amino acids: CASSGRQVWNEQFF. The CDR3 DNA sequence: TGTGCCAGTAGTGGGAGACAGGTATGGAATGAGCAGTTCTTC.

The rearrangement joins TRBV11-3 to TRBJ2-2; D is perhaps TRBD2 (7 bases). Germline lookup yields CDR1 SGHNT and CDR2 YENEEA. V lost 5 bases and J lost 7, with 17 bases in between. The CDR3 is 15 residues long. The chain's CDR3 is CASSRMGGHGGELFF. The CDR3 DNA is TGTGCCAGCAGCCGTATGGGGGGGCATGGCGGGGAGCTGTTTTTT.

This clone was recorded only once. The chain carries TRBV7-8 and TRBJ2-2; 8 bases agree with TRBD2. From germline, CDR1 is SGHVS and CDR2 FQNEAQ. The CDR3 has 15 amino acids. V trimming: 5 bases; J trimming: 0 bases; junction bases outside the gene matches: 2. As DNA, the CDR3 is TGTGCCAGCAGCCGAGCGGGGGCGAACACCGGGGAGCTGTTTTTT. Protein: CASSRAGANTGELFF.

This clone has a count of ten or more. The genes are TRBV23-1 and TRBJ2-3; no firm D call. TRBV23-1 is marked as an open reading frame, function uncertain. This CDR3 has 16 residues. V was pared by 0 bases and J by 2 bases, with 12 bases between. DNA for the CDR3: TGCGCCAGCAGTCAATCCCCATTCACACACACAGATACGCAGTATTTT. The encoded protein is CASSQSPFTHTDTQYF.

This clone occurred a few times. The chain is built from TRBV30 and TRBJ2-2; 8 bases agree with TRBD1. CDR1 is GTSNPN, CDR2 SVGIG, per germline (reference sequence). The CDR3 has 15 residues. After removal of 5 bases from V and 7 bases from J, the junction contained 12 bases not matched to a gene. In nucleotides, the CDR3 is TGTGCCTGGGAAAACAAGGGACAGGCGGGCGGGGAGCTGTTTTTT. It specifies CAWENKGQAGGELFF.

This clone has a handful of counts. The rearrangement joins TRBV6-6 to TRBJ1-2, with 7 positions matching TRBD1. The ends lost 6 bases at V and 2 bases at J; junction bases unmatched: 3. The germline CDR1 and CDR2 sequences are MNHNY and SVGAGI (reference sequence). This CDR3 is 13 amino acids long. The CDR3 region is CASRGDSNYGYTF. The CDR3, as DNA: TGTGCCAGCAGGGGGGACAGCAACTATGGCTACACCTTC.

This clone came up a few times. The rearrangement joins TRBV5-6 to TRBJ2-7; D unclear. Trimming shortened V by 2 bases and J by 5 bases, and 8 bases separated the two germline ends. Looked up from germline, CDR1 is SGHDT and CDR2 is YYEEEE. CDR3 size: 12 residues. The CDR3 region is CASSLEVNEQYF. CDR3 bases: TGTGCCAGCAGCTTAGAGGTTAACGAGCAGTACTTC.

The chain is built from TRBV10-3 and TRBJ1-4, with D tentatively TRBD1 (6 bases). Germline V gene data show CDR1 as ENHRY and CDR2 as SYGVKD. V gave up 0 bases and J gave up 0 bases, with 11 bases separating them. The CDR3 contains 17 residues. The CDR3 here is CAISESRRGATNEKLFF. CDR3 nucleotides: TGTGCCATCAGTGAGTCCCGCAGGGGTGCAACTAATGAAAAACTGTTTTTT.

This clone was counted only a few times. The chain is built from TRBV7-9 and TRBJ1-3, with TRBD1 as a possible D gene (6 bases). V lost 5 bases and J lost 2, with 19 bases in between. CDR3 length: 17 amino acids. CDR1 and CDR2 (germline): SEHNR, FQNEAQ (reference sequence). The CDR3, as DNA: TGTGCCAGCAGCCCATACTATACAGGGTCGACTGGAAACACCATATATTTT. As protein: CASSPYYTGSTGNTIYF.

The sample holds many counts of this clone. The J gene is TRBJ2-1, the V gene TRBV30, with unresolved D. The CDR3 has 12 amino acids. V lost 3 bases, J lost 2 bases, and 5 bases lay in between. Germline V gives CDR1 GTSNPN, CDR2 SVGIG (reference sequence). Here the CDR3 reads CAWRRTYNEQFF. In nucleotides, the CDR3 is TGTGCCTGGAGGAGAACCTACAATGAGCAGTTCTTC.

Comment on this clone: Mismatch with germline at one junction end may stem from a read error. Other DNA variants within this sample encode the same CDR3. This chain links TRBV5-4 with TRBJ1-4; a possible D gene is TRBD1 (5 bases). CDR3 length equals 15 residues. CDR1 and CDR2 (germline): SGHNT, YYREEE (reference sequence). The CDR3, as DNA: TGCGCCAGCAGCCTCCTTGGGGGGACTAATGAAAAACTGTTTTTT. Translation gives CASSLLGGTNEKLFF.

The table lists this clone with a few counts. V gene TRBV11-1 combines with J gene TRBJ2-5; D might be TRBD1 (5 bases). With 5 bases removed from V and 3 bases from J, the gap between germline ends came to 13 bases. From germline, CDR1 is SGHAT and CDR2 FQDESV (reference sequence). CDR3 size: 14 residues. CDR3 sequence: CASSHRQTKETQYF. CDR3 bases: TGTGCCAGCAGCCACCGACAGACCAAAGAGACCCAGTACTTC.

The chain joins TRBV6-4 to TRBJ2-3, with 8 bases identical to TRBD2. The J segment lost 4 bases and the V segment lost 5 bases, leaving 8 bases of the junction unmatched. The CDR3 spans 15 residues. Germline V CDR1 and CDR2: MRHNA, SNTAGT. This chain's CDR3 is CASSTGGARSDTQYF. CDR3 DNA sequence: TGTGCCAGCAGTACCGGGGGGGCTAGGTCAGATACGCAGTATTTT.

This clone was counted a few times. The gene calls are TRBV5-6 and TRBJ1-2, with 8 bases fitting TRBD1. CDR1 and CDR2 from the germline V gene are SGHDT and YYEEEE. V lost 4 bases to trimming and J lost 8 bases; unmatched junction nucleotides: 7. The CDR3 is 13 residues long. In DNA form, the CDR3 reads TGTGCCAGCAGCACGCAGGGGGCCCACGGCTACACCTTC. Its protein product is CASSTQGAHGYTF. Filled out from reference TRBV5-6 and TRBJ1-2, the complete variable domain reads DAGVTQSPTHLIKTRGQQVTLRCSPKSGHDTVSWYQQALGQGPQFIFQYYEEEERQRGNFPDRFSGHQFPNYSSELNVNALLLGDSALYLCASSTQGAHGYTFGSGTRLTVV.

This chain connects TRBV7-3 to TRBJ2-3, with D possibly matching TRBD1 (6 bases). The CDR3 is made up of 13 amino acids. V lost 1 base and J 5 bases, leaving 7 bases between the germline ends. Germline CDR1 is SGHTA and CDR2 is FQGTGA. CDR3 sequence (DNA): TGTGCCAGCAGCTTAAACAGGGAAGATACGCAGTATTTT. Protein sequence: CASSLNREDTQYF.

The gene calls are TRBV7-9 and TRBJ1-4; D remains unclear. Germline-derived CDR1 and CDR2 are SEHNR and FQNEAQ (reference sequence). V was clipped by 3 bases and J by 5 bases, with 13 bases between them. The CDR3 is 15 residues long. The CDR3 DNA is TGTGCCAGCAGCTTTTCAAGCAGGAAGAATGAAAAACTGTTTTTT. Amino acid sequence: CASSFSSRKNEKLFF.

The rearrangement uses TRBV5-1 and TRBJ1-6; the match to TRBD1 covers 8 bases. Per germline, CDR1 SGHRS and CDR2 YFSETQ. The CDR3 length is 13 residues. The J segment lost 13 bases and the V segment lost 0 bases, leaving 3 bases of the junction unmatched. The CDR3 bases are TGCGCCAGCAGCTTGGAGGACAGGGACCCCCTCCACTTT. Translation gives CASSLEDRDPLHF. Supplemented by reference TRBV5-1 and TRBJ1-6, the full variable domain reads KAGVTQTPRYLIKTRGQQVTLSCSPISGHRSVSWYQQTPGQGLQFLFEYFSETQRNKGNFPGRFSGRQFSNSRSEMNVSTLELGDSALYLCASSLEDRDPLHFGNGTRLTVT.

The chain uses TRBV2 and TRBJ2-5; 7 nucleotides align to TRBD2. The CDR3 extends over 14 amino acids. With V trimmed by 11 bases and J by 5 bases, 14 bases remained unmatched. Per the germline V gene, CDR1 is SNHLY and CDR2 is FYNNEI. The CDR3: CAGRGIGLVETQYF. The DNA of the CDR3 is TGTGCCGGGCGGGGGATCGGGTTAGTGGAGACCCAGTACTTC. The full variable domain, rest sourced from reference TRBV2 and TRBJ2-5, is EPEVTQTPSHQVTQMGQEVILRCVPISNHLYFYWYRQILGQKVEFLVSFYNNEISEKSEIFDDQFSVERPDGSNFTLKIRSTKLEDSAMYFCAGRGIGLVETQYFGPGTRLLVL.

There are a few counts of this clone. The chain couples TRBV5-1 to TRBJ2-1, with 9 nucleotides matching TRBD1. V shed 4 bases and J 8 bases; nucleotides not matched to a gene: 7. The CDR3 has 14 residues. Per germline, CDR1 SGHRS and CDR2 YFSETQ. CDR3 sequence reads: CASSLGQGIDEQFF. The CDR3 DNA follows: TGCGCCAGCAGCCTGGGACAGGGTATCGATGAGCAGTTCTTC.

The chain couples TRBV11-2 to TRBJ2-3; 7 positions match TRBD1. V lost 3 bases and J lost 6; bases outside the gene matches: 3. Germline CDR1 SGHAT, CDR2 FQNNGV. This CDR3 is built from 13 residues. The CDR3 nucleotides are TGTGCCAGCAGCTTCACAGGGGCCGATACGCAGTATTTT. Protein: CASSFTGADTQYF.

The chain is built from TRBV5-6 and TRBJ2-5, with 14 bases identical to TRBD2. The CDR3 runs 16 residues. Germline lookup yields CDR1 SGHDT and CDR2 YYEEEE. The V gene end was trimmed by 3 bases and the J gene end by 12 bases; junction bases not matched to a gene: 13. This CDR3 is CASSSTGTSGGQEEYF. The CDR3 DNA reads TGTGCCAGCAGCTCAACCGGGACTAGCGGGGGACAAGAAGAGTACTTC.